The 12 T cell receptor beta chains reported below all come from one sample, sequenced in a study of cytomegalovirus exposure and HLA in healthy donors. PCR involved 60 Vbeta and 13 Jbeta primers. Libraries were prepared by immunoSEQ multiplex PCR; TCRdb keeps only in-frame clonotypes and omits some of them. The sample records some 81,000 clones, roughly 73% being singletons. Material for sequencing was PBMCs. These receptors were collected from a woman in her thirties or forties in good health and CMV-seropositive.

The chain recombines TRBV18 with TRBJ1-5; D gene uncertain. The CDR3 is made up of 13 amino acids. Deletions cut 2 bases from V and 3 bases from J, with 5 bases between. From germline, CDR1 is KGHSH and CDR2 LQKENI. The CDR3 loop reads CASSPGPNQPQHF. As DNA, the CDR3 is TGTGCCAGCTCACCAGGGCCCAATCAGCCCCAGCATTTT.

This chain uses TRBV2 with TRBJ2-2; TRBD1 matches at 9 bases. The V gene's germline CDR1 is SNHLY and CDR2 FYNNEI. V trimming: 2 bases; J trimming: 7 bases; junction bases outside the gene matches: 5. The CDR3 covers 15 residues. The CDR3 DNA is TGTGCCAGCAGTGAAATGGGACAGGGCGTCGGGGAGCTGTTTTTT. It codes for CASSEMGQGVGELFF.

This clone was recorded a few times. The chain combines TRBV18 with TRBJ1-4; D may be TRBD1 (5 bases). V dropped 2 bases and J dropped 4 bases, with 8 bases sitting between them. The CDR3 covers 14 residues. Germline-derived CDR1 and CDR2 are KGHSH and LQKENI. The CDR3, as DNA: TGTGCCAGCTCACCAGGGACTTTTAATGAAAAACTGTTTTTT. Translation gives CASSPGTFNEKLFF.

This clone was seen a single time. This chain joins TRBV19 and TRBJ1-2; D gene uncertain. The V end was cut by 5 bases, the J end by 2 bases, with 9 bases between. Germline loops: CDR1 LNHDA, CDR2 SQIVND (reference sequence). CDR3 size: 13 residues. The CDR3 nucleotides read TGTGCCAGTAGTCGTACAGAGAACTATGGCTACACCTTC. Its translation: CASSRTENYGYTF.

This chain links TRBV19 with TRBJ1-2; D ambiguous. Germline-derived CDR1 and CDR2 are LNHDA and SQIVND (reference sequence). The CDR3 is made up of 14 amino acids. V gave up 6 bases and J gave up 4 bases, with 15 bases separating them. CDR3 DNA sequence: TGTGCCAGTAGCGTATATGGGCAGATCTATGGCTACACCTTC. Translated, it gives CASSVYGQIYGYTF.

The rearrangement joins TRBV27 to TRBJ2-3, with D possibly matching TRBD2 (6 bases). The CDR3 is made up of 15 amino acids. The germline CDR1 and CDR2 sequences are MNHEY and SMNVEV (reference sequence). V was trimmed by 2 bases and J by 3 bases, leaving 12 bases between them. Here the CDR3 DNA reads TGTGCCAGCAGTTTAGAGCGGGCAAGAACAGATACGCAGTATTTT. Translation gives CASSLERARTDTQYF.

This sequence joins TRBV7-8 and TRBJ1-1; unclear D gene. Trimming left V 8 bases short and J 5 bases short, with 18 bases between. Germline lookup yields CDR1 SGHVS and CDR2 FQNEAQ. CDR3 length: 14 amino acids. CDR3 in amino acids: CASGPRARLTEAFF. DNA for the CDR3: TGTGCCAGCGGCCCGAGGGCCAGACTAACTGAAGCTTTCTTT.

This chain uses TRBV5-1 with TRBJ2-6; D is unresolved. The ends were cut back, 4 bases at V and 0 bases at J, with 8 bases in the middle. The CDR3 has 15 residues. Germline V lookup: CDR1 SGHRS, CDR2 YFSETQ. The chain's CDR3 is CASSPPGSGANVLTF. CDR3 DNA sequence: TGCGCCAGCAGCCCCCCGGGCTCTGGGGCCAACGTCCTGACTTTC.

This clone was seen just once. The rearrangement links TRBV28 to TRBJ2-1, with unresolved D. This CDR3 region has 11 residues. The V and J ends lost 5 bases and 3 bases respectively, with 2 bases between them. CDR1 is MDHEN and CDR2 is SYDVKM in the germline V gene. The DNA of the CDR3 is TGTGCCAGCAGTCTCTACAATGAGCAGTTCTTC. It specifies CASSLYNEQFF. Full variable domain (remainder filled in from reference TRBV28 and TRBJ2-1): DVKVTQSSRYLVKRTGEKVFLECVQDMDHENMFWYRQDPGLGLRLIYFSYDVKMKEKGDIPEGYSVSREKKERFSLILESASTNQTSMYLCASSLYNEQFFGPGTRLTVL.

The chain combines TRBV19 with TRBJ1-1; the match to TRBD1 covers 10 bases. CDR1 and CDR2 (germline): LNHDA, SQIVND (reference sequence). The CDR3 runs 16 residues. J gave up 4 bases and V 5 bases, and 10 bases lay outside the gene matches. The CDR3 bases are TGTGCCAGTAGTTTTGAGGGACAGGGGTTCGTCACTGAAGCTTTCTTT. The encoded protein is CASSFEGQGFVTEAFF.

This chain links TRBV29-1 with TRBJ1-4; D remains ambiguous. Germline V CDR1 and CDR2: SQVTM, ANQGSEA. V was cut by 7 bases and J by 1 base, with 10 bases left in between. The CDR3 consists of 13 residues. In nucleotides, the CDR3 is TGCAGCGCCCAGCGGATAACTAATGAAAAACTGTTTTTT. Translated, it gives CSAQRITNEKLFF. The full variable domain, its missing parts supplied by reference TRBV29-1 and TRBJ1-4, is SAVISQKPSRDICQRGTSLTIQCQVDSQVTMMFWYRQQPGQSLTLIATANQGSEATYESGFVIDKFPISRPNLTFSTLTVSNMSPEDSSIYLCSAQRITNEKLFFGSGTQLSVL.

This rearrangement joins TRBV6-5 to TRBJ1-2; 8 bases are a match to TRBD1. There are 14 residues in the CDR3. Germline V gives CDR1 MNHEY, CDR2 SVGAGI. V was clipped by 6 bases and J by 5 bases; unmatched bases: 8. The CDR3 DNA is TGTGCCAGCAGACGGGGACAGGCGTCGTATGGCTACACCTTC. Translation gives CASRRGQASYGYTF.